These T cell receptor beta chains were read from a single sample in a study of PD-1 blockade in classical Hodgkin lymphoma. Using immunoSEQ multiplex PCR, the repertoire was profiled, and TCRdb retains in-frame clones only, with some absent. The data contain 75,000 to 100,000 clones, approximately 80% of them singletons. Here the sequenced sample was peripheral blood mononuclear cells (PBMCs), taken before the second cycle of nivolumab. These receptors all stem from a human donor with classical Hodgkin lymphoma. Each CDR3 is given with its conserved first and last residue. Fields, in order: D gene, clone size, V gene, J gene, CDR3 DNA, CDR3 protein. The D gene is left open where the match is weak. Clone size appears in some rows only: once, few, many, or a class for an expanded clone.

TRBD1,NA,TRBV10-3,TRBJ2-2,TGTGCCATCAGTGACCCCCCGGGACAGGGGCCTTCGAACACCGGGGAGCTGTTTTTT,CAISDPPGQGPSNTGELFF
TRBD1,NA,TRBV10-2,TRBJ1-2,TGCGCCAGCAGTGGACAGGGGAGGGTAGCTAACTATGGCTACACCTTC,CASSGQGRVANYGYTF
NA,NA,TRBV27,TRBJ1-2,TGTGCCAGCAGCCGGACATCTAACTATGGCTACACCTTC,CASSRTSNYGYTF
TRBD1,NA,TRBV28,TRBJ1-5,TGTGCCAGCAGACCAAGGACAGGGGGCTATAGCAATCAGCCCCAGCATTTT,CASRPRTGGYSNQPQHF
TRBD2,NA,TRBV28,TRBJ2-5,TGTGCCAGCAGTTTCTCTAAAGCGGGAATGGAGACCCAGTACTTC,CASSFSKAGMETQYF
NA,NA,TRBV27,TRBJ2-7,TGTGCCCGATACTACGAGCAGTACTTC,CARYYEQYF
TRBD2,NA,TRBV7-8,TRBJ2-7,TGTGCCAGCAGCTTACCTACTAGCGGAAACTACGAGCAGTACTTC,CASSLPTSGNYEQYF
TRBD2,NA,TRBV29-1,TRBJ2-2,TGCAGCGTTGGGGGACTAGCGGGTGCGAACACCGGGGAGCTGTTTTTT,CSVGGLAGANTGELFF
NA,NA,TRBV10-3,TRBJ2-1,TGTGCCATCAGTGAACTAAACAATGAGCAGTTCTTC,CAISELNNEQFF
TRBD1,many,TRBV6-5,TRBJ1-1,TGTGCCAGCAGGAGGACAGGGGGGGAGGCTTTCTTT,CASRRTGGEAFF
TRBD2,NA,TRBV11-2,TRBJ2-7,TGTGCCAGCAGCTTAGGACTAGCGGGCTACGAGCAGTACTTC,CASSLGLAGYEQYF
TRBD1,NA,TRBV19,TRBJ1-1,TGTGCCAGTAGAGGGACAGGGACCATGAACACTGAAGCTTTCTTT,CASRGTGTMNTEAFF
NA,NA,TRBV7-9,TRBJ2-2,TGTGCCAGCAGCTTAAGGCCCGGGGAGCTGTTTTTT,CASSLRPGELFF
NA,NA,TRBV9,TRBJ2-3,TGTGCCAGCAGCGTAGTGTGGGGCGCAGATACGCAGTATTTT,CASSVVWGADTQYF
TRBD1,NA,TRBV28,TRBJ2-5,TGTGCCAGCAGTTTAAAGGCTGGTGGAGCGACAGGGATCGAGGAGACCCAGTACTTC,CASSLKAGGATGIEETQYF
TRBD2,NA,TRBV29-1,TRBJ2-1,TGCAGCGTTGGGGGACTAGCGGGGATCCGGGATGAGCAGTTCTTC,CSVGGLAGIRDEQFF
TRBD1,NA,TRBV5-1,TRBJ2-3,TGCGCCAGCAGCTTGGCGCTACAGGGGGCGCCCGTAGATACGCAGTATTTT,CASSLALQGAPVDTQYF
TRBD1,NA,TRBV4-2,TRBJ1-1,TGTGCCAGCACCTCCCCGAATCCGGGACAGGGCTCAACTGAAGCTTTCTTT,CASTSPNPGQGSTEAFF
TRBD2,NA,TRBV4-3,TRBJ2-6,TGCGCCAGCAGTCAATCGACTAGCGCCCTATCTGGGGCCAACGTCCTGACTTTC,CASSQSTSALSGANVLTF
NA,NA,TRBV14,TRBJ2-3,TGTGCCAGCAGATCCACCGCGTCGACAGATACGCAGTATTTT,CASRSTASTDTQYF
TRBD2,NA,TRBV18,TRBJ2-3,TGTGCCAGCTCACCAGTGGCGGGAGGTGCCCTCACAGATACGCAGTATTTT,CASSPVAGGALTDTQYF
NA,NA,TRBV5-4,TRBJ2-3,TGTGCCAGCAGCATACAGGGTGTTATAACAGATACGCAGTATTTT,CASSIQGVITDTQYF
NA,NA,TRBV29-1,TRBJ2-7,TGCAGCGTTGAGGGGACCTCCTACGAGCAGTACTTC,CSVEGTSYEQYF
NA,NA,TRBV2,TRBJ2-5,TGTGCCAGCAGTCGACACCCCCAAGAGACCCAGTACTTC,CASSRHPQETQYF
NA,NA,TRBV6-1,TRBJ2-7,TGTGCCAGCGGGGTTGGGGGGTCGGAGGTAGAGCAGTACTTC,CASGVGGSEVEQYF
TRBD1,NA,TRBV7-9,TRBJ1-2,TGTGCCAGCAGCTCCAGTGTCGGGACAGGGAACTATGGCTACACCTTC,CASSSSVGTGNYGYTF
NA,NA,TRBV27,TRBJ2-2,TGTGCCAGCAGTTTAACGGCGGTCGCGAACACCGGGGAGCTGTTTTTT,CASSLTAVANTGELFF
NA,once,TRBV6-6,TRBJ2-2,TGTGCCAGCACGAGTGCGCCGAACACCGGGGAGCTGTTTTTT,CASTSAPNTGELFF